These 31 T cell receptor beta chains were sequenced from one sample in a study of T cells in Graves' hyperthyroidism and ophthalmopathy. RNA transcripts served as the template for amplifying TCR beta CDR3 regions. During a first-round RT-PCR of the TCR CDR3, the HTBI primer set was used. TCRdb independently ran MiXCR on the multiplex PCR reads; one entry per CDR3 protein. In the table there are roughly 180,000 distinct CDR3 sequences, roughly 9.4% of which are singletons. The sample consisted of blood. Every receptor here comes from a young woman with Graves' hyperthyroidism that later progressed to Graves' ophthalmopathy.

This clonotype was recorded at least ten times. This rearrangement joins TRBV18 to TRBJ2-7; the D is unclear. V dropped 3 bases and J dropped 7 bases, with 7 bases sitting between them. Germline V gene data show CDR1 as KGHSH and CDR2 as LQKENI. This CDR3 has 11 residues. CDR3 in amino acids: CASSPGLEQYF. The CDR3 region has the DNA TGTGCCAGCTCACCCGGATTGGAGCAGTACTTC.

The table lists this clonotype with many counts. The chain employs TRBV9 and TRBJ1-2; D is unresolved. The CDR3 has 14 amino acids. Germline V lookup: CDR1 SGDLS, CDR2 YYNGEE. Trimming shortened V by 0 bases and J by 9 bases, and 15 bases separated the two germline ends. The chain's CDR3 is CASSVGVGDVRYTF. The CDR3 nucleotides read TGTGCCAGCAGCGTAGGAGTTGGGGATGTGCGCTACACCTTC.

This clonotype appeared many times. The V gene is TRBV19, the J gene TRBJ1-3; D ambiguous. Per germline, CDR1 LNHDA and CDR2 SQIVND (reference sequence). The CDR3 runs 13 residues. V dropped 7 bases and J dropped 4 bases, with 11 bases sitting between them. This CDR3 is CASMREYGNTIYF. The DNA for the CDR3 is TGTGCCAGTATGCGGGAATACGGAAACACCATATATTTT.

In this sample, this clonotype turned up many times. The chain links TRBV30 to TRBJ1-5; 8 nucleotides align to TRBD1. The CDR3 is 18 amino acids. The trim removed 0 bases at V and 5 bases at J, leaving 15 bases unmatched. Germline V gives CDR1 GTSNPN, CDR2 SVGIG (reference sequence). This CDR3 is CAWSVQGVWGLRDQPQHF. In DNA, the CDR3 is TGTGCCTGGAGTGTACAGGGGGTCTGGGGGCTACGAGATCAGCCCCAGCATTTT.

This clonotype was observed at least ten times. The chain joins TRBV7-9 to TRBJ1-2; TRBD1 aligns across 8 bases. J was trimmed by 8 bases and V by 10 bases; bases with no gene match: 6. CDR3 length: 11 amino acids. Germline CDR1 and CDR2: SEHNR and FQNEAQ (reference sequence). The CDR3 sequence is CATWTGQGYTF. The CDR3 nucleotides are TGTGCCACCTGGACAGGGCAGGGCTACACCTTC.

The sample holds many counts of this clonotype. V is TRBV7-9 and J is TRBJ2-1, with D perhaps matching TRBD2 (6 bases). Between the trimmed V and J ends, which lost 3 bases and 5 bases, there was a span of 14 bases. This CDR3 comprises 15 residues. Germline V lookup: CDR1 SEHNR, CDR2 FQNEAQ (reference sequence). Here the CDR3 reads CASSFGEEANNEQFF. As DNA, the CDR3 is TGTGCCAGCAGCTTCGGGGAGGAGGCGAACAATGAGCAGTTCTTC.

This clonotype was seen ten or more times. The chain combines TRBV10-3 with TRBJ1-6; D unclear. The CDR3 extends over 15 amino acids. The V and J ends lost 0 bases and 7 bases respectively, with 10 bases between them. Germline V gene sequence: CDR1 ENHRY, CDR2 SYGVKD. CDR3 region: CAISESPLSNSPLHF. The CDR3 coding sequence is TGTGCCATCAGTGAGTCCCCCCTATCAAATTCACCCCTCCACTTT.

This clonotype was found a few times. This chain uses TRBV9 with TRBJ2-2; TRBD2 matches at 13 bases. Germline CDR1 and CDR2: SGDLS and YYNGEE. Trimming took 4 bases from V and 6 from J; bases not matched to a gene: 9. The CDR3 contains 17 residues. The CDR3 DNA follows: TGTGCCAGCAGCCCCCTAGGACTAGCGGGAGTCCCCGGGGAGCTGTTTTTT. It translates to CASSPLGLAGVPGELFF.

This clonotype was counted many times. CDR3 loop: CASSPGQATYEQYF. The DNA for the CDR3 is TGTGCCAGCAGCCCCGGACAGGCTACCTACGAGCAGTACTTC. The V gene is TRBV7-6, the J gene TRBJ2-7; 7 bases match TRBD1. From germline, CDR1 is SGHVS and CDR2 FNYEAQ. Trimming cost V 5 bases and J 2 bases; bases outside gene matches: 6. CDR3 length: 14 residues.

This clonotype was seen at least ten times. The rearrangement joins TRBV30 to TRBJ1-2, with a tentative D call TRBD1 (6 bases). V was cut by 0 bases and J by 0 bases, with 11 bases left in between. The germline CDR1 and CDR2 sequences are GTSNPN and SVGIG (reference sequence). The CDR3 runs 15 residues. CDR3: CAWSVGGRTNYGYTF. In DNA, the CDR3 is TGTGCCTGGAGTGTAGGGGGGCGGACTAACTATGGCTACACCTTC.

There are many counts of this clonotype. Here the CDR3 reads CASSLGDGYGYTF. CDR3 bases: TGTGCCAGCAGTTTAGGGGACGGCTATGGCTACACCTTC. The rearrangement uses TRBV12-3 or TRBV12-4 and TRBJ1-2; tentatively, D is TRBD1 (5 bases). Trimming left V 1 base short and J 4 bases short, with 7 bases between. The length of the CDR3 is 13 residues.

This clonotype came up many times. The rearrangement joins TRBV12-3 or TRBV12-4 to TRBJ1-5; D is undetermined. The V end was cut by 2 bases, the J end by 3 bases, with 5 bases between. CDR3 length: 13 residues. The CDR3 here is CASSLQFNQPQHF. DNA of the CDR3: TGTGCCAGCAGTTTACAATTCAATCAGCCCCAGCATTTT.

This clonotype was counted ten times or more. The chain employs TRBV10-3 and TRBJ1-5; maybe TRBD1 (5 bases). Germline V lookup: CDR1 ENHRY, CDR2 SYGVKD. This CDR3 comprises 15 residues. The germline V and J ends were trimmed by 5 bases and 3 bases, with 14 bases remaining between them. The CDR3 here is CAISNLRDSNQPQHF. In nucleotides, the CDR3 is TGTGCCATCAGTAACCTCCGGGACTCCAATCAGCCCCAGCATTTT.

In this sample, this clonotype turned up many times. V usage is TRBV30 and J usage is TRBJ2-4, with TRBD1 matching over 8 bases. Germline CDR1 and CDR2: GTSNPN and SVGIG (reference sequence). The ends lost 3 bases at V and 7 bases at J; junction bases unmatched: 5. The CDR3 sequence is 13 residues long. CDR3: CAWSRQGLNIQYF. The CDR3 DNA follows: TGTGCCTGGAGCAGACAGGGGTTGAACATTCAGTACTTC.

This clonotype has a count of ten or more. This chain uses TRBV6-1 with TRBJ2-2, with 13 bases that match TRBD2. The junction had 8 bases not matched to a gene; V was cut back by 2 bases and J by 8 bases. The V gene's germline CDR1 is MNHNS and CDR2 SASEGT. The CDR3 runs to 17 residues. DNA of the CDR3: TGTGCCAGCAGTGAATGGGGACTAGCGGGAAGTTTAGGGGAGCTGTTTTTT. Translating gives CASSEWGLAGSLGELFF.

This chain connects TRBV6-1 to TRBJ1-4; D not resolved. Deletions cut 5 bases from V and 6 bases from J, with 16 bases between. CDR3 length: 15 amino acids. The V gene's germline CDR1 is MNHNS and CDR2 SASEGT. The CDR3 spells CASSPTVTYYEKLFF. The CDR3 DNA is TGTGCCAGCAGTCCTACCGTTACATACTATGAAAAACTGTTTTTT.

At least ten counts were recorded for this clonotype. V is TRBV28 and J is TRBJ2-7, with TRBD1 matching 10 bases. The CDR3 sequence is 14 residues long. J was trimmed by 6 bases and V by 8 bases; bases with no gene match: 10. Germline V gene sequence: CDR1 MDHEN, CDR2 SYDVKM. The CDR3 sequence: CASFSWDRGGEQYF. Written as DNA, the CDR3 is TGTGCCAGCTTTTCCTGGGACAGGGGAGGCGAGCAGTACTTC.

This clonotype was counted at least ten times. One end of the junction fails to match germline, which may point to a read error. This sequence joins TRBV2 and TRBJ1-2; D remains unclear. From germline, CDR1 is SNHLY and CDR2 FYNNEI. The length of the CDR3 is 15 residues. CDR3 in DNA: TGTGCCAGCAGGGAAGACCGAGGACGGTTCTATGGCTACACCTTC. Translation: CASREDRGRFYGYTF.

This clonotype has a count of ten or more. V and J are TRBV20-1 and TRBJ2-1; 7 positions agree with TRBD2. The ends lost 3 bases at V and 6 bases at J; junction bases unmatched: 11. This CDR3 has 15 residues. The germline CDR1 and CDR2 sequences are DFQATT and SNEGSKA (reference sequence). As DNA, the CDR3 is TGCAGTGCTAGCCGTACGGGGGGAGGACTCAATGAGCAGTTCTTC. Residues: CSASRTGGGLNEQFF.

CDR3 nucleotides: TGCGCCAGCAGCCAAGCCCCGGGACTTTCCACAGATACGCAGTATTTT. The encoded protein is CASSQAPGLSTDTQYF. The chain carries TRBV4-1 and TRBJ2-3; the D gene is possibly TRBD2 (6 bases). The ends were cut back, 1 base at V and 2 bases at J, with 13 bases in the middle. Germline V gene sequence: CDR1 MGHRA, CDR2 YSYEKL. The CDR3 sequence is 16 residues long.

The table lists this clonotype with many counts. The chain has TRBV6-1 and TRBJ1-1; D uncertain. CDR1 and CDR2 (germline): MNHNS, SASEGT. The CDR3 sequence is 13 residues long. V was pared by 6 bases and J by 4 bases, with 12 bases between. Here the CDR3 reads CASRLGGGTEAFF. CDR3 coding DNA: TGTGCCAGCAGGCTCGGTGGAGGCACTGAAGCTTTCTTT.

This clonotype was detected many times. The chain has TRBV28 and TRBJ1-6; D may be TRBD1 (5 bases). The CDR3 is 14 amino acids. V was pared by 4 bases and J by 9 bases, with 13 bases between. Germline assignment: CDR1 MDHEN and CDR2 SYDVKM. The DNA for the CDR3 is TGTGCCAGCAGTTGGGGGAGAGGGACTTCACCCCTCCACTTT. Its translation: CASSWGRGTSPLHF. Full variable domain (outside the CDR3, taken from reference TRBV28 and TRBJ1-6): DVKVTQSSRYLVKRTGEKVFLECVQDMDHENMFWYRQDPGLGLRLIYFSYDVKMKEKGDIPEGYSVSREKKERFSLILESASTNQTSMYLCASSWGRGTSPLHFGNGTRLTVT.

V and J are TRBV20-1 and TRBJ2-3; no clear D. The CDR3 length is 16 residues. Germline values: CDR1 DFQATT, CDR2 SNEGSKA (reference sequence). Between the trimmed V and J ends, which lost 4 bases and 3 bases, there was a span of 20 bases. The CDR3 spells CSAISEHNVQTDTQYF. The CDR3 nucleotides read TGCAGTGCTATTTCTGAACACAACGTACAAACAGATACGCAGTATTTT.

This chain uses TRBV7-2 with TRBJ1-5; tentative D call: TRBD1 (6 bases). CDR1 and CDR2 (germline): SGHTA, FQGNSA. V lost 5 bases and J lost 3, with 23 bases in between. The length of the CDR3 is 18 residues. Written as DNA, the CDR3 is TGTGCCAGCAGCATCCAAGCGGGGGGCTTGGGTGACAATCAGCCCCAGCATTTT. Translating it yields CASSIQAGGLGDNQPQHF.

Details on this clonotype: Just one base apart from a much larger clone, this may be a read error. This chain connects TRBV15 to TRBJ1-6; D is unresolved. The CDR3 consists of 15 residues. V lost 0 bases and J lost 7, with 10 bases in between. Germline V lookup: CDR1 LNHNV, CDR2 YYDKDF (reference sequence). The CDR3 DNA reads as TGTGCCACCAGCAGAGAGAGTAGGAACAATTCACCCCTCCACTTT. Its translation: CATSRESRNNSPLHF.

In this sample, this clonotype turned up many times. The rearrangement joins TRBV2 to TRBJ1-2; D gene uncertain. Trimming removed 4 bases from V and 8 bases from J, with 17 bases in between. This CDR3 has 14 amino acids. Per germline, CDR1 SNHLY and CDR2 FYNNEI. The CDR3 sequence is CASSVLREGYGYTF. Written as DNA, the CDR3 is TGTGCCAGCAGTGTTTTGCGGGAGGGATACGGCTACACCTTC.

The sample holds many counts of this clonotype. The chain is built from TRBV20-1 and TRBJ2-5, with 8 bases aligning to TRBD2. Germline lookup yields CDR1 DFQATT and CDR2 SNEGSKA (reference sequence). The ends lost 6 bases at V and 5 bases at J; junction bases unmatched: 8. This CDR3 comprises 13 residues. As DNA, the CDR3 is TGCAGTGCACTAGCGGTCGTGGGTGAGACCCAGTACTTC. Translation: CSALAVVGETQYF.

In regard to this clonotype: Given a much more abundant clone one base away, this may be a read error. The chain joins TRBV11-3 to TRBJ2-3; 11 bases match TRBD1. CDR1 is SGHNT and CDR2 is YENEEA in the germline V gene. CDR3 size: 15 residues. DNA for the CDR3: TGTGTCAGCAGCTTTGGACAGGGGGCTACAGATACGCAGTATTTT. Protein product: CVSSFGQGATDTQYF.

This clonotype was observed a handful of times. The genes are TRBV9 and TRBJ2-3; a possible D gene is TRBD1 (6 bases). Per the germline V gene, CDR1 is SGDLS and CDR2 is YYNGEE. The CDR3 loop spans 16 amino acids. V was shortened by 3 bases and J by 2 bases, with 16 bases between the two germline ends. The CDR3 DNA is TGTGCCAGCAGCGCCAGGGGTGGGGGCTACACAGATACGCAGTATTTT. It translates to CASSARGGGYTDTQYF. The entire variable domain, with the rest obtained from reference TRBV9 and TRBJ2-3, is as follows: DSGVTQTPKHLITATGQRVTLRCSPRSGDLSVYWYQQSLDQGLQFLIQYYNGEERAKGNILERFSAQQFPDLHSELNLSSLELGDSALYFCASSARGGGYTDTQYFGPGTRLTVL.

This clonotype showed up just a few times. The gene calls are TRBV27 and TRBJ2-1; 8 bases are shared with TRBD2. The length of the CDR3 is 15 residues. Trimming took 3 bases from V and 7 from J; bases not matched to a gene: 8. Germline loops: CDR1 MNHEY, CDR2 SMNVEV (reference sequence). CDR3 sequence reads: CASSLWGLERNEQFF. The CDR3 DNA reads TGTGCCAGCAGTTTGTGGGGACTAGAGAGAAATGAGCAGTTCTTC.

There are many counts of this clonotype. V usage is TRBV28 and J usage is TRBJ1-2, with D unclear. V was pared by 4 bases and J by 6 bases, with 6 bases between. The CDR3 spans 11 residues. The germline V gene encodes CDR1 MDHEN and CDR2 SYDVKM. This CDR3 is CASSSPNGYTF. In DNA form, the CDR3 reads TGTGCCAGCAGTTCCCCAAATGGCTACACCTTC.